Listed here is a single T cell receptor (beta chain). This clone has more than one count but fewer than ten. What this receptor recognizes is not known. There are no base qualities to consult, and no much larger clone falls within one base. The entire amount of isolated RNA was reverse transcribed using the High Capacity cDNA Reverse Transcription Kit, so the sequenced TCRB transcripts were expressed ones. Deep immunoSEQ sequencing was performed on naive, central memory and regulatory T cell samples, with an average of around 3.4 million total reads per sample. Sorted cells were lysed in RLT buffer, and RNA was extracted using DNase-treated RNeasy Micro or Mini kits according to cell number. Each cell subset was processed separately to prevent cross-contamination, with patient and healthy donor samples processed together. Using the immunoSEQ multiplex PCR, TCRB sequences were amplified from cDNA into 87-bp fragments spanning the CDR3 region. Amplicons were sequenced on the Illumina HiSeq platform. The paper's data handling went like this. PCR bias was corrected computationally using synthetic template baselines, and reads within Hamming distance 2 were collapsed, with unmergeable singletons discarded. Reads were aligned against IMGT to assign V, D and J genes, CDR3 length and insertions or deletions at six rearrangement sites. Within each subset, clonotype counts were normalized to the number of sorted cells before true diversity and Gini coefficients were calculated with the tcR R package. Repertoire sharing was quantified using the overlap coefficient calculated on TCRB nucleotide sequences. As a proxy for the pre-selection repertoire, out-of-frame TCRB sequences from naive cells were analyzed. This is the immuneACCESS table as TCRdb keeps it, with only in-frame sequences that have V and J called. A part of the clones is gone; compared with another copy, unresolved V genes explain less than half, and the rest is unexplained. The DNA was the basis for D and trimming; V, J and clone size are from that table. The sample table holds 600,000 to 650,000 clones, of which around 16% were seen once. The ten largest account for 0.07% to 0.095% of the sample.

The trim is 7 bases for V and 4 bases for J, with a gap of 17 bases between the germline ends. CDR3 length: 14 amino acids, cysteine to phenylalanine. Only CDR3 DNA remains: 42 bases, in frame from the first base. CDR1 and CDR2, per the germline V gene (reference sequence), are LNHDA and SQIVND. Each donor gave one peripheral blood draw, averaging approximately 120 mL, which was collected into heparinised tubes. A BD FACSAria II was used to sort naive, central memory, regulatory and stem cell-like memory CD4+ T cells with a panel that included CD45RO, CCR7, CD25, CD127, CD95 and CD27. All sorted populations exceeded 98% purity. PBMCs were isolated immediately by Lymphoprep density gradient centrifugation and stained directly without culture. So that batch effects would be minimized, each experiment stained and sorted samples in pairs, pairing one healthy donor with one patient. The data derive from a study of beta chain features in type 1 diabetes (dated by TCRdb to the late 2010s). Broadly, across the study: No differences in mean age, gender distribution, total cell number or subset yield were found between patients and healthy donors. A total of roughly 100 million sorted cells were examined across all samples, and a strong correlation was observed between cell number per subset and RNA yield. The study compared the TCRB repertoires of sorted circulating CD4+ T cell subsets in recently diagnosed type 1 diabetes patients with those in matched healthy donors. Whereas all 28 donors provided naive and central memory subsets, regulatory and stem cell-like memory subsets were isolated from just 8 patients and roughly eight healthy donors. The investigation overall reported the following: PCR might favor shorter templates, but patient and control samples were amplified and corrected together, so any skew would affect both groups equally. The naive, central memory and regulatory TCRB repertoires appeared to resemble one another more closely among patients than among healthy donors. At VDJ recombination sites, patients with type 1 diabetes made fewer insertions and deleted more nucleotides, a pattern implying thymic rearrangement abnormalities. Because cDNA was sequenced instead of genomic DNA, activated cells with high expression could be over-represented, although the groups did not differ in activation or CD3 levels. A moderate but significant shortening of TCRB CDR3 length was observed in type 1 diabetes patients in all four CD4+ subsets. HLA sub-analyses involved small numbers of individuals, so any influence of HLA type on TCRB rearrangement remained unresolved.

The chain is encoded by TRBV19 joined to TRBJ2-7; TRBD2 might be the D gene, on 5 matching bases. The sequence was obtained from a man younger than 35 in good health. Sequenced sample: naive CD4+ T cells from blood. The cell subset or site label here, explained by the study, means: true naive CD4+ T cells. For the CDR3, the sequence is CASKVRPWTYEQYF. The DNA is TGTGCCAGTAAGGTGAGGCCCTGGACTTACGAGCAGTACTTC.